These T cell receptor beta chains were read from a single sample in a study of PD-1 blockade in classical Hodgkin lymphoma. Sequencing used immunoSEQ multiplex PCR; TCRdb keeps in-frame clones, though not all of them. The sample has 15,000 to 20,000 clones; over 75% are singletons. The material sequenced was peripheral blood mononuclear cells (PBMCs). The receptor set was obtained from a human donor with classical Hodgkin lymphoma. The CDR3 runs from the conserved cysteine through the conserved F or W. The D gene is left open where the match is weak. Clone size is given for some rows only: seen once, a few or many times, or a class if the clone is expanded.

d_gene	v_gene	abundance	j_gene	CDR3nt	CDR3aa
TRBD1	TRBV28	-	TRBJ2-7	TGTGCCAGCAGTTTTCACGTGACAGGGGGGACCTACGAGCAGTACTTC	CASSFHVTGGTYEQYF
TRBD1	TRBV5-1	-	TRBJ1-1	TGCGCCAGCAGCTTAACAGGGGGCCTCACTGAAGCTTTCTTT	CASSLTGGLTEAFF
TRBD1	TRBV27	-	TRBJ2-2	TGTGCCAGCAGTTTCCGGACAGGGGGTGACGGGGAGCTGTTTTTT	CASSFRTGGDGELFF
-	TRBV5-4	-	TRBJ2-7	TGTGCCAGCAGCTTGGACGTCGGCAGCTACGAGCAGTACTTC	CASSLDVGSYEQYF
-	TRBV5-1	-	TRBJ2-5	TGCGCCAGCAGCTTAACGAGGGAGACCCAGTACTTC	CASSLTRETQYF
-	TRBV14	-	TRBJ2-2	TGTGCCAGCAGCCAGGGGAACACCGGGGAGCTGTTTTTT	CASSQGNTGELFF
TRBD2	TRBV23-1	-	TRBJ2-7	TGCGCCAGCAGTCAAATCGCGCCCGGACTAGCGGGTCCCTACGAGCAGTACTTC	CASSQIAPGLAGPYEQYF
-	TRBV6-1	-	TRBJ2-5	TGTGCCAGCAGTGACAGGGCGGACCAAGAGACCCAGTACTTC	CASSDRADQETQYF
-	TRBV15	-	TRBJ2-7	TGTGCCACCAGCAGAGATCGGTCCTACGAGCAGTACTTC	CATSRDRSYEQYF
-	TRBV25-1	-	TRBJ2-7	TGTGCCAGCAGTGAACGGGAGGGACAGAGCTCCTACGAGCAGTACTTC	CASSEREGQSSYEQYF
TRBD1	TRBV28	-	TRBJ1-5	TGTGCCAGCGCGGGACAGGGAGTTGAGCCCCAGCATTTT	CASAGQGVEPQHF
-	TRBV18	-	TRBJ1-1	TGTGCCAGCTCACCCCCGCGTCGGGGCACTGAAGCTTTCTTT	CASSPPRRGTEAFF
TRBD2	TRBV6-1	-	TRBJ2-3	TGTGCGTCGGCGGGAGCGAAGAACACAGATACGCAGTATTTT	CASAGAKNTDTQYF
TRBD2	TRBV11-2	-	TRBJ2-1	TGTGCCAGCAGCTTAGAAGGCAGCGGGAGGCAGTTCTTC	CASSLEGSGRQFF
-	TRBV25-1	-	TRBJ2-2	TGTGCCAGCAGTGAATACAAGGGAACCGGGGAGCTGTTTTTT	CASSEYKGTGELFF
TRBD2	TRBV25-1	-	TRBJ2-5	TGTGCCAGCAGGAGCGGGAGTGGAGAGACCCAGTACTTC	CASRSGSGETQYF
-	TRBV25-1	-	TRBJ2-2	TGTGCCAGCAGTGTAGGCTCCGGGGAGCTGTTTTTT	CASSVGSGELFF
-	TRBV7-9	once	TRBJ1-2	TGTGCCAGCAGCTTAGGGCCGACCCCAATCTATGGCTACACCTTC	CASSLGPTPIYGYTF
TRBD2	TRBV2	-	TRBJ2-1	TGTGCCAGCAGCACAACTAGCGGGATTTTCAATGAGCAGTTCTTC	CASSTTSGIFNEQFF
TRBD2	TRBV7-8	-	TRBJ2-7	TGTGCCAGCAGCCCCTTTGCTAGCGGGGCCTACGAGCAGTACTTC	CASSPFASGAYEQYF
-	TRBV7-8	-	TRBJ2-1	TGTGCCAGCAGCTTAGCGCTCGGCGGGAAGCAGTTCTTC	CASSLALGGKQFF
-	TRBV4-1	-	TRBJ2-1	TGCGCCAGCAGCCGGGGGGGACAGAGCAACAATGAGCAGTTCTTC	CASSRGGQSNNEQFF
-	TRBV6-5	-	TRBJ1-2	TGTGCCAGCAGCCAATCAACCTATGGCTACACCTTC	CASSQSTYGYTF
TRBD2	TRBV9	-	TRBJ2-1	TGTGCCAGCAGCGCCAACCTAGCGGGAGTTAACAATGAGCAGTTCTTC	CASSANLAGVNNEQFF
-	TRBV29-1	-	TRBJ2-7	TGCAGCGTTGATAATGGAAGGGACAACGAGCAGTACTTC	CSVDNGRDNEQYF
-	TRBV7-3	-	TRBJ2-7	TGTGCCAGCAGCTACACAGGGAATGGGGACGAGCAGTACTTC	CASSYTGNGDEQYF
-	TRBV30	-	TRBJ1-4	TGTGCCTGGAGTGGTAAGGGAAGTGAAAAACTGTTTTTT	CAWSGKGSEKLFF